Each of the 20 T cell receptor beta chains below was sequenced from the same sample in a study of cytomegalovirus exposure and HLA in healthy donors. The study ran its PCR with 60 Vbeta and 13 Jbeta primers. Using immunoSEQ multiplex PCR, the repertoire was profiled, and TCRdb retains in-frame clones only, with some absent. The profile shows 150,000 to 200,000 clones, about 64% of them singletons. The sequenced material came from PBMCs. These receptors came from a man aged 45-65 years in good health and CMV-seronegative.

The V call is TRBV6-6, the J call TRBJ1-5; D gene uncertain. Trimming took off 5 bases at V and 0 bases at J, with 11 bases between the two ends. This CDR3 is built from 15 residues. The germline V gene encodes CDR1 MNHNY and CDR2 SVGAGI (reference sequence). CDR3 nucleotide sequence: TGTGCCAGCAGTCCCCACGAGGTTAGCAATCAGCCCCAGCATTTT. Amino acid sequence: CASSPHEVSNQPQHF.

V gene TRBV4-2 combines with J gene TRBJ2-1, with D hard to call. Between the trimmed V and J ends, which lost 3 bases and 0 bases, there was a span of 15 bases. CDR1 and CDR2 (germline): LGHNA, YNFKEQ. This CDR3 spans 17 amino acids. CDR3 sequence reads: CASSQDRSRSSYNEQFF. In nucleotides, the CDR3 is TGTGCCAGCAGCCAGGATAGGTCGAGGAGCTCCTACAATGAGCAGTTCTTC.

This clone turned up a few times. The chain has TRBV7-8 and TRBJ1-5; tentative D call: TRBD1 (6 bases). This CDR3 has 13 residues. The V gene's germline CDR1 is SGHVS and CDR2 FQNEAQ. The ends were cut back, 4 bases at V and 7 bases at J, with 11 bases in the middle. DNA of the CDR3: TGTGCCAGCAGCTCCCAGGGGAGCCAGCCCCAGCATTTT. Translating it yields CASSSQGSQPQHF.

The CDR3 DNA reads TGTGCCAGCAGCTTAGACGGACACTCTAAAGCCCAGCATTTT. Translation: CASSLDGHSKAQHF. The J gene is TRBJ1-5, the V gene TRBV7-2; D possibly corresponds to TRBD1 (5 bases). V was cut by 1 base and J by 11 bases, with 15 bases left in between. CDR1 and CDR2 (germline): SGHTA, FQGNSA. This CDR3 comprises 14 residues.

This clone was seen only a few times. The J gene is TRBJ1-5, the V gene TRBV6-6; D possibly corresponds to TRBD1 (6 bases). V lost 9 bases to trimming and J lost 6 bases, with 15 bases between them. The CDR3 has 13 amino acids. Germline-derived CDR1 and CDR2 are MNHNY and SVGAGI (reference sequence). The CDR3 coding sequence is TGTGCCAGTCTGGGGGCCTGGGGTCAGCCCCAGCATTTT. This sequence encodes CASLGAWGQPQHF.

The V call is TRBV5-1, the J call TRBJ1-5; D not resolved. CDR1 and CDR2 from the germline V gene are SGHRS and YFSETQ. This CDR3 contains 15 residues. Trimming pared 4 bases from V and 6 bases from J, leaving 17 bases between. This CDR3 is CASSPDGHSSQPQHF. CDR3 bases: TGCGCCAGCAGCCCAGATGGGCACTCAAGTCAGCCCCAGCATTTT.

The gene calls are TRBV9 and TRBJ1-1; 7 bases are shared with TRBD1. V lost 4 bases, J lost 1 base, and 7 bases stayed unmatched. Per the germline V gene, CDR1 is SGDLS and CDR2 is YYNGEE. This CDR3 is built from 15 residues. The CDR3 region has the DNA TGTGCCAGCAGCCCAGAGGACAGGAAGAACACTGAAGCTTTCTTT. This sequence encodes CASSPEDRKNTEAFF.

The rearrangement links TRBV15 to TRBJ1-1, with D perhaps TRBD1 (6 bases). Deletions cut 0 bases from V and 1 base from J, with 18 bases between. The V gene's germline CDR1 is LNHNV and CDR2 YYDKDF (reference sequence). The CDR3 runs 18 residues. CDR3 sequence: CATSRESVNRDTNTEAFF. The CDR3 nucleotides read TGTGCCACCAGCAGAGAATCAGTAAACCGGGACACGAACACTGAAGCTTTCTTT.

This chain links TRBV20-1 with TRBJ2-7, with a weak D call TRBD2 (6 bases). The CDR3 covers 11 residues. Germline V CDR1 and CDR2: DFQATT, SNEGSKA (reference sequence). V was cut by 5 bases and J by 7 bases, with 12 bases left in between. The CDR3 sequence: CSAQGTREQYF. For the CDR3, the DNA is TGCAGTGCTCAAGGGACTCGGGAGCAGTACTTC.

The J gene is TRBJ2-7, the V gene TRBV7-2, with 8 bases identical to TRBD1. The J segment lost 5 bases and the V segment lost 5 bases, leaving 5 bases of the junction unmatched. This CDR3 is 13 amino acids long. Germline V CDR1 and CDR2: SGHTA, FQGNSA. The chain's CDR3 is CASSPTGAHEQYF. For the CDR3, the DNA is TGTGCCAGCAGCCCGACAGGGGCGCACGAGCAGTACTTC.

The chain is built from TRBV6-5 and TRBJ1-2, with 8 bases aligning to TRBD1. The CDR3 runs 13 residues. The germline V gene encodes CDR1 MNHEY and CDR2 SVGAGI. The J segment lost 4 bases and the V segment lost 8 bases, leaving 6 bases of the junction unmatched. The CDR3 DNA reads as TGTGCCAGCTATTCCGGGACAGGCTATGGCTACACCTTC. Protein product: CASYSGTGYGYTF.

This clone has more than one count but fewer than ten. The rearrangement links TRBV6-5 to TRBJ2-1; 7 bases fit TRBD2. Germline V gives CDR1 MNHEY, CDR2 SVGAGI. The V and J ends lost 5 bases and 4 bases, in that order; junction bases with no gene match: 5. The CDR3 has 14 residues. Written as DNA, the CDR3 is TGTGCCAGCAGTGCCCCTAGCGGATACAATGAGCAGTTCTTC. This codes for CASSAPSGYNEQFF.

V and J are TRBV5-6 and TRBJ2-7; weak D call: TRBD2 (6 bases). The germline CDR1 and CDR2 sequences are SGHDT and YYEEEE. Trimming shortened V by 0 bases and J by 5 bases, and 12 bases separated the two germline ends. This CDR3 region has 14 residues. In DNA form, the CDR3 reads TGTGCCAGCAGCTTGGGGGGGGACTTTCACGAGCAGTACTTC. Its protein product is CASSLGGDFHEQYF.

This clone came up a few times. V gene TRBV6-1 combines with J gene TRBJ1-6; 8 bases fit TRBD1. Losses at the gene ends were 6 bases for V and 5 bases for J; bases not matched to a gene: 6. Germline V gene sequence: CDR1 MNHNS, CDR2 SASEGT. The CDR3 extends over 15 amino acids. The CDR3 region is CASRRDRRDNSPLHF. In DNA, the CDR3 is TGTGCCAGCAGGAGGGACAGGCGTGATAATTCACCCCTCCACTTT.

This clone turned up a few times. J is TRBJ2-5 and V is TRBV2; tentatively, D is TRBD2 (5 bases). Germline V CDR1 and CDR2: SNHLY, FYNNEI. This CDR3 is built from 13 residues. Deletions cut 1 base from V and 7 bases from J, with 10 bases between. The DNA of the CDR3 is TGTGCCAGCAGTGAAGGGGAGAGAGGGACCCAGTACTTC. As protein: CASSEGERGTQYF.

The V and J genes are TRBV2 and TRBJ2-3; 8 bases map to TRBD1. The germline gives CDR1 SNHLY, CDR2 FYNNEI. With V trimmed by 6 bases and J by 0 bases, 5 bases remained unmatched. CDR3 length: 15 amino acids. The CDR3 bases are TGTGCCAGCAGGATAGGACAGGGTAGCACAGATACGCAGTATTTT. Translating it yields CASRIGQGSTDTQYF.

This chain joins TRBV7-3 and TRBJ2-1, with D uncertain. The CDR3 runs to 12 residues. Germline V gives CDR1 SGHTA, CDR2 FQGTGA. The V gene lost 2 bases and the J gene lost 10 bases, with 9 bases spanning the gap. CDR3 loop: CASSLSQTEQFF. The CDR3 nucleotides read TGTGCCAGCAGCTTATCCCAAACAGAGCAGTTCTTC.

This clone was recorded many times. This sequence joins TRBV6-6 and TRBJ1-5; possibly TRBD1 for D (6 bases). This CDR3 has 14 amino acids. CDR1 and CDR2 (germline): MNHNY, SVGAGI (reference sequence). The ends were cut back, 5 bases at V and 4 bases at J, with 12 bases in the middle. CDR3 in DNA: TGTGCCAGCAGTCAACAGGGTGAGAATCAGCCCCAGCATTTT. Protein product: CASSQQGENQPQHF.

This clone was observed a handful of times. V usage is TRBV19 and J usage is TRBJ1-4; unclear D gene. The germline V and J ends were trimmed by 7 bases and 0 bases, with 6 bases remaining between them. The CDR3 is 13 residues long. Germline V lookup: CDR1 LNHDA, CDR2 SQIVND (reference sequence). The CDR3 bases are TGTGCCAGTATGTCCGCAACTAATGAAAAACTGTTTTTT. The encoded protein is CASMSATNEKLFF.

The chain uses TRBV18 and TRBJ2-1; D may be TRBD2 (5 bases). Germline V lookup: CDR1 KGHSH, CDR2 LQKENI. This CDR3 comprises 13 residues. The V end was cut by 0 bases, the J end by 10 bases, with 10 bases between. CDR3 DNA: TGTGCCAGCTCACCACCGGGGAGAGGAGAGCAGTTCTTC. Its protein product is CASSPPGRGEQFF.